The 20 T cell receptor beta chains listed next were all sequenced from one sample in a study of cytomegalovirus exposure and HLA in healthy donors. TCRdb's table, derived via immunoSEQ multiplex PCR, lists solely in-frame clones and lacks some. The sample lists around 260,000 clones, about 90% occurring once. The specimen sequenced was PBMCs. Receptors originate from a woman aged 25 to 39 in good health and CMV-seronegative.

The chain carries TRBV10-1 and TRBJ2-4, with D perhaps assigned TRBD1 or TRBD2 (5 bases each). V lost 10 bases and J 7 bases, leaving 14 bases between the germline ends. This CDR3 region has 12 residues. The germline V gene encodes CDR1 WNHNN and CDR2 SYGVQD (reference sequence). CDR3 loop: CATAGRANIQYF. The CDR3, as DNA: TGCGCCACCGCGGGCAGGGCGAACATTCAGTACTTC.

The CDR3 bases are TGTGCCAGCAGTCATGGGGCTAGCTATGGCTACACCTTC. Protein product: CASSHGASYGYTF. The chain combines TRBV11-2 with TRBJ1-2, with D perhaps TRBD1 (5 bases). V was trimmed by 6 bases and J by 4 bases, leaving 12 bases between them. From germline, CDR1 is SGHAT and CDR2 FQNNGV. The CDR3 consists of 13 residues.

This chain links TRBV27 with TRBJ2-2; 11 bases fit TRBD1. This CDR3 has 16 residues. The germline V gene has CDR1 MNHEY and CDR2 SMNVEV (reference sequence). V lost 5 bases and J lost 6; bases outside the gene matches: 8. The CDR3 loop reads CASSTGTGGWAGELFF. The CDR3 DNA sequence: TGTGCCAGCAGTACCGGGACAGGGGGTTGGGCCGGGGAGCTGTTTTTT.

This clone was counted once. The chain employs TRBV29-1 and TRBJ2-1, with D perhaps TRBD2 (5 bases). The CDR3 spans 14 residues. V shed 2 bases and J shed 0 bases, with 8 bases lying between them. Germline V gives CDR1 SQVTM, CDR2 ANQGSEA. DNA for the CDR3: TGCAGCGTTGAATCGGAGGCCTCCTACAATGAGCAGTTCTTC. This codes for CSVESEASYNEQFF.

The chain combines TRBV9 with TRBJ2-7; 10 bases line up with TRBD1. The germline V gene encodes CDR1 SGDLS and CDR2 YYNGEE. V lost 3 bases, J lost 5 bases, and 5 bases stayed unmatched. CDR3 length equals 14 residues. Here the CDR3 reads CASSGDRGAHEQYF. The CDR3 DNA follows: TGTGCCAGCAGCGGGGACAGGGGTGCCCACGAGCAGTACTTC. Drawing the rest from reference TRBV9 and TRBJ2-7, the complete variable domain is DSGVTQTPKHLITATGQRVTLRCSPRSGDLSVYWYQQSLDQGLQFLIQYYNGEERAKGNILERFSAQQFPDLHSELNLSSLELGDSALYFCASSGDRGAHEQYFGPGTRLTVT.

The chain links TRBV18 to TRBJ1-4; D remains ambiguous. The CDR3 spans 15 residues. The V end lost 3 bases, the J end lost 2 bases, and 10 bases lay between the germline ends. Germline assignment: CDR1 KGHSH and CDR2 LQKENI. The CDR3 loop is CASSPQGGTNEKLFF. The CDR3 coding sequence is TGTGCCAGCTCACCTCAAGGTGGGACTAATGAAAAACTGTTTTTT.

J is TRBJ2-3 and V is TRBV5-1; TRBD1 is a possible D gene (5 bases). With 3 bases removed from V and 4 bases from J, the gap between germline ends came to 6 bases. The germline gives CDR1 SGHRS, CDR2 YFSETQ. The CDR3 contains 12 residues. Here the CDR3 reads CASSSGPDTQYF. The CDR3, as DNA: TGCGCCAGCAGCTCAGGGCCAGATACGCAGTATTTT. Together with reference TRBV5-1 and TRBJ2-3, the CDR3 gives the full variable domain: KAGVTQTPRYLIKTRGQQVTLSCSPISGHRSVSWYQQTPGQGLQFLFEYFSETQRNKGNFPGRFSGRQFSNSRSEMNVSTLELGDSALYLCASSSGPDTQYFGPGTRLTVL.

A single count supports this clone. The chain recombines TRBV4-1 with TRBJ1-1; D unresolved. Germline-derived CDR1 and CDR2 are MGHRA and YSYEKL. Trimming cost V 0 bases and J 4 bases, with 9 bases left between them. This CDR3 spans 14 amino acids. In DNA, the CDR3 is TGCGCCAGCAGCCAAGATATATGGGGCACTGAAGCTTTCTTT. Translation: CASSQDIWGTEAFF.

This chain links TRBV2 with TRBJ2-2, with D perhaps TRBD1 (6 bases). V lost 4 bases and J lost 3, with 12 bases in between. CDR1 and CDR2 (germline): SNHLY, FYNNEI. CDR3 size: 15 residues. CDR3 sequence (DNA): TGTGCCAGCAGTGGAGGGGGAACGGACACCGGGGAGCTGTTTTTT. This sequence encodes CASSGGGTDTGELFF.

This clone was detected once. This chain joins TRBV10-2 and TRBJ2-4; 13 nucleotides match TRBD2. The CDR3 has 17 amino acids. Germline CDR1 WSHSY, CDR2 SAAADI. V shed 2 bases and J 1 base; nucleotides not matched to a gene: 2. The DNA of the CDR3 is TGCGCCAGCAGTGAGAGGACTAGCGGGAGTGCCAAAAACATTCAGTACTTC. Translated, it gives CASSERTSGSAKNIQYF.

The V call is TRBV28, the J call TRBJ2-7, with 9 bases fitting TRBD2. The germline gives CDR1 MDHEN, CDR2 SYDVKM. V was clipped by 0 bases and J by 9 bases; unmatched bases: 21. This CDR3 comprises 19 residues. Written as DNA, the CDR3 is TGTGCCAGCAGTTTATGGGGGACTAGCAATTCAGAAACGGGTTTTGGGCAGTACTTC. Translating it yields CASSLWGTSNSETGFGQYF.

The V gene is TRBV5-1, the J gene TRBJ2-3; D not certain. The germline CDR1 and CDR2 sequences are SGHRS and YFSETQ. Trimming took off 0 bases at V and 4 bases at J, with 12 bases between the two ends. The CDR3 has 15 amino acids. The CDR3 coding sequence is TGCGCCAGCAGCTTGGAGGTAGCTGGGGCAGATACGCAGTATTTT. Amino acids: CASSLEVAGADTQYF.

The V and J genes are TRBV27 and TRBJ2-3; 8 bases are a match to TRBD2. Germline loops: CDR1 MNHEY, CDR2 SMNVEV (reference sequence). Trimming cost V 3 bases and J 3 bases; bases outside gene matches: 8. This CDR3 region has 16 residues. Written as DNA, the CDR3 is TGTGCCAGCAGTTTTCGAGCGGGAGATGTGACAGATACGCAGTATTTT. Protein sequence: CASSFRAGDVTDTQYF.

The chain uses TRBV29-1 and TRBJ2-1; the D call may be TRBD1 or TRBD2 (7 bases each). In germline, CDR1 is SQVTM, CDR2 ANQGSEA. Trimming shortened V by 7 bases and J by 1 base, and 29 bases separated the two germline ends. The CDR3 sequence is 19 residues long. As DNA, the CDR3 is TGCAGCGCTAAAAGGGGGCTAGCGGTTAGCGCGGGGTCCTACAATGAGCAGTTCTTC. It codes for CSAKRGLAVSAGSYNEQFF.

This clone was recorded once. The gene calls are TRBV5-6 and TRBJ2-5; the match to TRBD1 covers 7 bases. Germline lookup yields CDR1 SGHDT and CDR2 YYEEEE. J gave up 6 bases and V 4 bases, and 6 bases lay outside the gene matches. This CDR3 is built from 13 residues. The CDR3 region is CASSRPTGQTQYF. The CDR3 DNA follows: TGTGCCAGCAGCCGACCGACAGGGCAGACCCAGTACTTC.

The gene calls are TRBV15 and TRBJ2-7; no definite D call. Germline lookup yields CDR1 LNHNV and CDR2 YYDKDF (reference sequence). V lost 0 bases and J lost 3, with 15 bases in between. CDR3 size: 16 residues. The CDR3 loop reads CATSRDRTMDDYEQYF. For the CDR3, the DNA is TGTGCCACCAGCAGAGACCGAACGATGGATGACTACGAGCAGTACTTC.

The V gene is TRBV9, the J gene TRBJ2-1; tentative D call: TRBD1 (6 bases). Trimming took 5 bases from V and 3 from J, leaving 15 bases between them. The CDR3 totals 15 residues. Germline lookup yields CDR1 SGDLS and CDR2 YYNGEE. The CDR3 reads CASSLNLGGYNEQFF. For the CDR3, the DNA is TGTGCCAGCAGTTTAAACTTAGGGGGCTACAATGAGCAGTTCTTC.

V and J are TRBV27 and TRBJ2-7; 11 bases are shared with TRBD1. J gave up 2 bases and V 2 bases, and 2 bases lay outside the gene matches. Germline CDR1 and CDR2: MNHEY and SMNVEV (reference sequence). There are 15 residues in the CDR3. CDR3: CASSLRTGGAYEQYF. DNA for the CDR3: TGTGCCAGCAGTTTAAGGACAGGGGGCGCCTACGAGCAGTACTTC.

V gene TRBV9 combines with J gene TRBJ2-6, with D unresolved. Germline CDR1 is SGDLS and CDR2 is YYNGEE. V was pared by 3 bases and J by 4 bases, with 20 bases between. CDR3 size: 18 residues. The CDR3 reads CASSASPSLERGANVLTF. CDR3 DNA sequence: TGTGCCAGCAGCGCCTCCCCAAGTCTGGAGCGAGGGGCCAACGTCCTGACTTTC.

The V gene is TRBV27, the J gene TRBJ1-5; the D is unclear. The CDR3 length is 18 residues. V dropped 1 base and J dropped 0 bases, with 16 bases sitting between them. Germline CDR1 and CDR2: MNHEY and SMNVEV (reference sequence). The DNA of the CDR3 is TGTGCCAGCAGTTTATGGGCACCCGGTCATTCTAGCAATCAGCCCCAGCATTTT. This encodes CASSLWAPGHSSNQPQHF.